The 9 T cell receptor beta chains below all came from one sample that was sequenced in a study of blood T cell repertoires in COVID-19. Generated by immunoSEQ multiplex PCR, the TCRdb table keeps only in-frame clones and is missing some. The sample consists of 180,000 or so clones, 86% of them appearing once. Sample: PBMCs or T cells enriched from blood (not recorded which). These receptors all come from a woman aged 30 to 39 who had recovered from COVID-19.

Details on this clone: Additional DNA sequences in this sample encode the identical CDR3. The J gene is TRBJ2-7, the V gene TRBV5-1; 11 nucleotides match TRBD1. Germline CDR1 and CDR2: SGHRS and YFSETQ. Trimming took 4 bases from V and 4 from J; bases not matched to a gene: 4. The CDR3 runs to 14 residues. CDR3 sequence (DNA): TGCGCCAGCAGCCCCGGACAGGGGGCTTACGAGCAGTACTTC. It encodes CASSPGQGAYEQYF.

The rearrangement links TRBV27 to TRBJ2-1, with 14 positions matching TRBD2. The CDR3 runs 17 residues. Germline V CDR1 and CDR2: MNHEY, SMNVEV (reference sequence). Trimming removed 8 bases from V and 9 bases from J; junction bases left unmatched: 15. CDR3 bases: TGTGCCAGCGGGCCTCTCGCCGGGACTAGCGGGAGAGGTGAGCAGTTCTTC. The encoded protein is CASGPLAGTSGRGEQFF.

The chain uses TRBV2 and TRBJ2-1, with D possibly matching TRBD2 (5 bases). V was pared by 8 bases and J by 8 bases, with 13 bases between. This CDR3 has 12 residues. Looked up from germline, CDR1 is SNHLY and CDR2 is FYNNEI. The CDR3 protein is CASHRSGYEQFF. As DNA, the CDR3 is TGTGCCAGCCATCGGTCGGGGTATGAGCAGTTCTTC.

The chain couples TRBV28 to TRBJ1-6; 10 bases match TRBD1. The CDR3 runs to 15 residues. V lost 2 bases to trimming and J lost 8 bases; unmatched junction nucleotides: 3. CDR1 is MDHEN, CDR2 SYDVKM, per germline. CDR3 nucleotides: TGTGCCAGCAGTTTAGACAGGGGGCTGGATTCACCCCTCCACTTT. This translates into CASSLDRGLDSPLHF.

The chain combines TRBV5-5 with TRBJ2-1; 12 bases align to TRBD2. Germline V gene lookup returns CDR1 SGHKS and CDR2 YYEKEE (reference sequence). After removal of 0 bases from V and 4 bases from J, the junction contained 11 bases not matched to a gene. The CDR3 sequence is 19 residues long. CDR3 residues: CASSLAWTGTSGLYNEQFF. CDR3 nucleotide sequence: TGTGCCAGCAGCTTGGCCTGGACGGGGACTAGCGGGCTTTACAATGAGCAGTTCTTC.

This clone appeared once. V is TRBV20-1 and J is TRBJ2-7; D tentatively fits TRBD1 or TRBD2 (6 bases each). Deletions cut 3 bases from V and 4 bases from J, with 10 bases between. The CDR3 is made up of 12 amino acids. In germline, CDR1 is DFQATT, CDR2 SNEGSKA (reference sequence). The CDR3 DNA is TGCAGTGCTAGTGGGGGGCCATACGAGCAGTACTTC. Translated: CSASGGPYEQYF.

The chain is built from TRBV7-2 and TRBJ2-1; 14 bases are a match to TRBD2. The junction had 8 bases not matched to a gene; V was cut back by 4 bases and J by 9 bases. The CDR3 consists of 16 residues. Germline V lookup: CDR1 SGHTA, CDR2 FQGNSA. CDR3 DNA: TGTGCCAGCAGCTCGGGGGGACTAGCGGGAGTTAGTGAGCAGTTCTTC. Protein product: CASSSGGLAGVSEQFF.

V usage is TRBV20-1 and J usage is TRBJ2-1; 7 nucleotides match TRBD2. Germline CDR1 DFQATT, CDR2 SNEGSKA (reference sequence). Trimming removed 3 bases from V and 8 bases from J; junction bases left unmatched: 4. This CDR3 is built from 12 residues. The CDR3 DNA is TGCAGTGCTAGTTCGGGAGGCTATGAGCAGTTCTTC. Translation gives CSASSGGYEQFF.

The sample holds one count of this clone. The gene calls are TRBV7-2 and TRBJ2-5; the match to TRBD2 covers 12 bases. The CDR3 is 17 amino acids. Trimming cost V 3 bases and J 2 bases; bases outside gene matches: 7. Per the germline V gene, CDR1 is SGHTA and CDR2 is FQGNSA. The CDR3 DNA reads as TGTGCCAGCAGCTTTCGACTAGCGGGAGTATGGCAAGAGACCCAGTACTTC. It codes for CASSFRLAGVWQETQYF.